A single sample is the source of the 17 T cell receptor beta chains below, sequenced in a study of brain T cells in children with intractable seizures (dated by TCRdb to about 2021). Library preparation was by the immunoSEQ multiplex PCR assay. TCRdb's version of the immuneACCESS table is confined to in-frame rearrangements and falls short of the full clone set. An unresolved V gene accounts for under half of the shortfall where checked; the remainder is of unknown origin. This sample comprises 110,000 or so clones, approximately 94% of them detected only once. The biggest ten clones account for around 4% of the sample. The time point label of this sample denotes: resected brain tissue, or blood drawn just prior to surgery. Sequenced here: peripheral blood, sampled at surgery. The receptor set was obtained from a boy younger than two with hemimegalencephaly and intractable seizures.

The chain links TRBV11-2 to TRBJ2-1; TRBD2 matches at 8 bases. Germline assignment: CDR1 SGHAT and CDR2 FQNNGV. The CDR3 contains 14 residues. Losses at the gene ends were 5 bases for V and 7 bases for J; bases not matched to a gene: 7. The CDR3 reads CASSIIAGLNEQFF. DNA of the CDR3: TGTGCCAGCAGCATAATAGCGGGACTTAATGAGCAGTTCTTC.

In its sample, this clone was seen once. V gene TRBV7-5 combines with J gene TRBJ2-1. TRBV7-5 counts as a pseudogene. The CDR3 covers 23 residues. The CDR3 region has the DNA TGTGTCAGAAGCTTATCATCGTCATCCGCGATCAAGGGGCGCGGGTTCTCCTACAATGAGCAGTTCTTC. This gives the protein CVRSLSSSSAIKGRGFSYNEQFF.

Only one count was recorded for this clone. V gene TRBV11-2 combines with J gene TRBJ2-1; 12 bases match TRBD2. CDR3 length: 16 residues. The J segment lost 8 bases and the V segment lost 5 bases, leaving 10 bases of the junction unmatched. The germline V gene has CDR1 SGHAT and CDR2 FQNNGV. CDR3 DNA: TGTGCCAGCAGCCCAGACCTAGCGGGAGGGCGGTATGAGCAGTTCTTC. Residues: CASSPDLAGGRYEQFF.

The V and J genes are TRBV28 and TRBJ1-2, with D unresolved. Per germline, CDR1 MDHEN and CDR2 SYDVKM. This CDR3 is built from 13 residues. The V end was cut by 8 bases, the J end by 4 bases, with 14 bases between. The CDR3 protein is CASAPGSFYGYTF. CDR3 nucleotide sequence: TGTGCCAGCGCCCCGGGCTCTTTCTATGGCTACACCTTC.

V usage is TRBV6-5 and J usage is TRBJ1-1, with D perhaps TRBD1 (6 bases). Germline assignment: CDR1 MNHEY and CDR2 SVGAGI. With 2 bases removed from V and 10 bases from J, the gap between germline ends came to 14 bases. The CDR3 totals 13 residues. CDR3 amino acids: CASSYEAGVGAFF. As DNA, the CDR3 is TGTGCCAGCAGTTACGAGGCAGGGGTTGGAGCTTTCTTT.

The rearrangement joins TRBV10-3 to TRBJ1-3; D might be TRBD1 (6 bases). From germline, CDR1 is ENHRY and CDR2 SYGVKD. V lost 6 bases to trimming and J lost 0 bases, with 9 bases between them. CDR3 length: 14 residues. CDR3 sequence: CAIRTGPSGNTIYF. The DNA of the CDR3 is TGTGCCATCAGAACAGGGCCCTCTGGAAACACCATATATTTT.

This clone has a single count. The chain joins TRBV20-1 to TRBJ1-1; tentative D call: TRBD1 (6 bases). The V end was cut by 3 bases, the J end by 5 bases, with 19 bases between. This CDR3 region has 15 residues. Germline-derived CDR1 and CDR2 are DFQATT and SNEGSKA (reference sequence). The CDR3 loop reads CSASYSPRGRTEAFF. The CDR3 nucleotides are TGCAGTGCTAGTTATTCCCCCAGGGGAAGGACTGAAGCTTTCTTT.

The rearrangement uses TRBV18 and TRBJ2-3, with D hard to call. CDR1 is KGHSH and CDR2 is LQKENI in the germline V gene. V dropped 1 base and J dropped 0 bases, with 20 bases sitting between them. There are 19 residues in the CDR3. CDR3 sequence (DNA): TGTGCCAGCTCACCACAACCACTTAGGCCGAGTTTAAGCACAGATACGCAGTATTTT. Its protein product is CASSPQPLRPSLSTDTQYF.

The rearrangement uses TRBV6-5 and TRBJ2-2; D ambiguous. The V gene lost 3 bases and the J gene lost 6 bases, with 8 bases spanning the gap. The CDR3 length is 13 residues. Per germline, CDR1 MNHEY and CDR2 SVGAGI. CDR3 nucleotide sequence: TGTGCCAGCAGTTATTTAAACCCCGGGGAGCTGTTTTTT. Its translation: CASSYLNPGELFF.

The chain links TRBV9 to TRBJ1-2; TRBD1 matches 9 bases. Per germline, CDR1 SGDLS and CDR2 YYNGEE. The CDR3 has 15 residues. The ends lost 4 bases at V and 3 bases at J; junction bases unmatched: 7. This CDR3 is CASSKTGTGYYGYTF. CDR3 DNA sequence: TGTGCCAGCAGCAAAACCGGGACAGGGTACTATGGCTACACCTTC.

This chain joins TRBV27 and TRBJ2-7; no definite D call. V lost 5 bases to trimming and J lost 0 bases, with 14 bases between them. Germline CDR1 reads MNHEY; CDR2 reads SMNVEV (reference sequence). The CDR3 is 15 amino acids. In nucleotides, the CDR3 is TGTGCCAGCAGTCCGCCCGAACGCCGCTCCTACGAGCAGTACTTC. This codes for CASSPPERRSYEQYF.

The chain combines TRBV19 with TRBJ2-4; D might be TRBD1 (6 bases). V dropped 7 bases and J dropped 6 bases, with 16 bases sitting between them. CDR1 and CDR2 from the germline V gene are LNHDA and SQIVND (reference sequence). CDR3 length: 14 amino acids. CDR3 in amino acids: CASTNDRRRNIQYF. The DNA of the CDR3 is TGTGCCAGTACAAACGACAGGCGGCGAAACATTCAGTACTTC.

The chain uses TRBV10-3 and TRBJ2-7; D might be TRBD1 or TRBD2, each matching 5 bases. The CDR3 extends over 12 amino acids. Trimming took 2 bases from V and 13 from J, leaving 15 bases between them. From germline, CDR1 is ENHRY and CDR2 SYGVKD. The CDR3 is CAISETGTINYF. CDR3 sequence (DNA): TGTGCCATCAGTGAGACGGGGACGATTAACTACTTC.

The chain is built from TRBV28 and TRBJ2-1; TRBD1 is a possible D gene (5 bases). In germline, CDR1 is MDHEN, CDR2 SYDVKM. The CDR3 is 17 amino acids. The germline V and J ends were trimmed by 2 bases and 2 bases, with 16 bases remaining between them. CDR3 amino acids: CASSLGALGPTYNEQFF. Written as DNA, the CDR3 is TGTGCCAGCAGTTTAGGCGCCCTGGGGCCAACCTACAATGAGCAGTTCTTC.

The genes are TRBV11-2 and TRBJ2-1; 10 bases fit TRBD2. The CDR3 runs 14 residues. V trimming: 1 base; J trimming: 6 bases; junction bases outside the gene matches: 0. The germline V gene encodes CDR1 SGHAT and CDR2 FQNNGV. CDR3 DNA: TGTGCCAGCAGCTTAGGACTAGCGGGCAATGAGCAGTTCTTC. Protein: CASSLGLAGNEQFF.

CDR3 bases: TGTGCCAGCAGTTTTACAGTGTCCTACGAGCAGTACTTC. It yields the protein CASSFTVSYEQYF. V is TRBV28 and J is TRBJ2-7; D ambiguous. Germline CDR1 and CDR2: MDHEN and SYDVKM. V lost 3 bases and J lost 1, with 7 bases in between. This CDR3 is built from 13 residues. Supplemented by reference TRBV28 and TRBJ2-7, the full variable domain reads DVKVTQSSRYLVKRTGEKVFLECVQDMDHENMFWYRQDPGLGLRLIYFSYDVKMKEKGDIPEGYSVSREKKERFSLILESASTNQTSMYLCASSFTVSYEQYFGPGTRLTVT.

The CDR3 here is CASSLRVGPSLPPYEQYF. The CDR3 DNA is TGTGCCAGCAGCTTAAGAGTCGGCCCTAGCCTCCCCCCCTACGAGCAGTACTTC. The chain uses TRBV5-5 and TRBJ2-7; perhaps TRBD2 as D (5 bases). CDR1 is SGHKS and CDR2 is YYEKEE in the germline V gene (reference sequence). The CDR3 has 18 amino acids. Trimming cost V 2 bases and J 2 bases, with 23 bases left between them.